This TCR beta chain was identified during a study of long-term antiretroviral therapy in people with HIV. General study results and limits: Blood sampling spanned 2004 to 2017, possibly under older ART regimens. The study found narrower CDR3 length ranges in HIV repertoires than in controls. Subsequent to ART, diversity was augmented yet persisted below that of transplant donor controls.

Concerning this clone itself: As yet, its antigen is unknown.

Researchers report immunoSEQ v3.0 was run at survey level. Sequencing used immunoSEQ multiplex PCR; TCRdb keeps in-frame clones, though not all of them. This repertoire shows about 25,000 clones, more than 65% found once; its top ten account for around 4.8%. This TCR was sampled from a woman in her thirties or forties with HIV. Material: unsorted PBMCs, obtained 0.5 years after starting antiretroviral therapy.

Written as DNA, the CDR3 is TGTGCCAGCAGCTTGGACAGGGTAGGAGGCTACACCTTC. As protein: CASSLDRVGGYTF. The chain couples TRBV5-8 to TRBJ1-2; possibly TRBD1 for D (6 bases). The CDR3 has 13 residues. With 0 bases removed from V and 8 bases from J, the gap between germline ends came to 11 bases. Germline assignment: CDR1 SGHTS and CDR2 YDEGEE.